A selection of T cell receptor beta chains follows, all from one sample in a study of T cells in Graves' hyperthyroidism and ophthalmopathy. TCRdb reanalysed the multiplex PCR reads using MiXCR and keeps one entry per CDR3 protein. The sample has under 300,000 distinct CDR3 sequences; approximately 21% are singletons. The sample was blood. Receptor source: a young man with Graves' ophthalmopathy. The CDR3 runs from the conserved cysteine through the conserved F or W. Each record gives: clone size, J gene, D gene, V gene, CDR3 protein, CDR3 DNA. The D gene is left open where the match is weak. The size of a clone is reported for some rows only, either as once, few or many, or as a class for expanded clones.

few | TRBJ2-5 | TRBD2 | TRBV3-1 | CASSQGLATQETQYF | TGTGCCAGCAGCCAGGGACTAGCGACCCAAGAGACCCAGTACTTC
few | TRBJ1-2 | . | TRBV6-1 | CASIKGENGYTF | TGTGCCAGCATTAAGGGGGAGAATGGCTACACCTTC
few | TRBJ2-1 | . | TRBV7-8 | CASSFGTKYNEQFF | TGTGCCAGCAGCTTTGGGACAAAGTACAATGAGCAGTTCTTC
many | TRBJ1-5 | . | TRBV7-4 | CASSLVDRRHQPQHF | TGTGCCAGCAGCTTAGTTGACAGGCGACATCAGCCCCAGCATTTT
many | TRBJ1-6 | . | TRBV28 | CASSFGGAGNSPLHF | TGTGCCAGCAGTTTCGGGGGGGCTGGGAATTCACCCCTCCACTTT
many | TRBJ1-6 | . | TRBV12-3/TRBV12-4 | CASSFRGSPLHF | TGTGCCAGCAGTTTTAGGGGGTCACCCCTCCACTTT
few | TRBJ2-5 | . | TRBV29-1 | CSVVGGRETQYF | TGCAGCGTTGTTGGGGGGCGGGAGACCCAGTACTTC
few | TRBJ2-1 | . | TRBV10-3 | CASGEGYTYNEQFF | TGTGCCAGCGGCGAGGGGTATACCTACAATGAGCAGTTCTTC
. | TRBJ1-5 | TRBD1 | TRBV12-3/TRBV12-4 | CASSEGTGVSQPQHF | TGTGCCAGCAGTGAAGGGACAGGGGTAAGCCAGCCCCAGCATTTT
. | TRBJ2-1 | . | TRBV9 | CASSPVDNEQFF | TGTGCCAGCAGCCCCGTGGATAATGAGCAGTTCTTC
many | TRBJ1-2 | . | TRBV11-2 | CASSQLGENYGYTF | TGTGCCAGCAGCCAATTAGGGGAAAACTATGGCTACACCTTC
many | TRBJ2-7 | . | TRBV6-5 | CASSYSRDSIYEQYF | TGTGCCAGCAGTTACTCGCGAGACAGCATATACGAGCAGTACTTC
. | TRBJ2-3 | TRBD2 | TRBV27 | CASSQGRGRASPDTQYF | TGTGCCAGCAGTCAAGGCCGCGGGAGGGCCTCCCCAGATACGCAGTATTTT
few | TRBJ2-1 | . | TRBV12-5 | CASGLTGNNEQFF | TGTGCTAGTGGTTTGACCGGGAACAATGAGCAGTTCTTC
many | TRBJ1-5 | TRBD1 | TRBV2 | CASSGTGGNQPQHF | TGTGCCAGCAGCGGGACAGGGGGGAATCAGCCCCAGCATTTT
. | TRBJ1-1 | . | TRBV19 | CASSIELGLNTEAFF | TGTGCCAGTAGTATAGAACTAGGGCTTAACACTGAAGCTTTCTTT
. | TRBJ1-2 | . | TRBV19 | CASSISVARGDYYGYTF | TGTGCCAGTAGTATATCGGTCGCTAGGGGTGACTACTATGGCTACACCTTC
few | TRBJ1-1 | TRBD1 | TRBV28 | CASRRDRGGGPEAFF | TGTGCCAGCAGACGCGACAGGGGAGGAGGTCCTGAAGCTTTCTTT
many | TRBJ1-1 | TRBD1 | TRBV20-1 | CSALGQGAGEAFF | TGCAGTGCCCTAGGACAGGGGGCTGGTGAAGCTTTCTTT
few | TRBJ2-5 | TRBD1 | TRBV2 | CASSEAAGGETQYF | TGTGCCAGCAGTGAAGCCGCAGGGGGCGAGACCCAGTACTTC
. | TRBJ2-1 | . | TRBV18 | CASSPRWGQFF | TGTGCCAGCTCACCGCGGTGGGGGCAGTTCTTC
. | TRBJ2-1 | TRBD2 | TRBV7-2 | CASSSGLASTNEQFF | TGTGCCAGCAGCTCTGGACTAGCGAGTACGAATGAGCAGTTCTTC
many | TRBJ1-2 | . | TRBV7-2 | CASRQDRLYGYTF | TGTGCCAGCAGACAAGACAGGCTCTATGGCTACACCTTC
few | TRBJ2-7 | . | TRBV29-1 | CSVAGVYEQYF | TGCAGCGTTGCAGGGGTTTACGAGCAGTACTTC
. | TRBJ1-1 | TRBD1 | TRBV6-1 | CASSYHTGQGATEAFF | TGTGCCAGCAGTTATCATACCGGACAGGGGGCTACTGAAGCTTTCTTT
many | TRBJ1-1 | TRBD1 | TRBV12-3/TRBV12-4 | CASSPRDRVGNTEAFF | TGTGCCAGCAGTCCACGGGACAGGGTTGGGAACACTGAAGCTTTCTTT
few | TRBJ1-4 | TRBD1 | TRBV5-5 | CASSTGQSNEKLFF | TGTGCCAGCAGCACGGGACAGTCTAATGAAAAACTGTTTTTT
. | TRBJ2-1 | TRBD2 | TRBV20-1 | CSARVRTSGSNEQFF | TGCAGTGCTAGAGTTCGGACTAGCGGGAGTAATGAGCAGTTCTTC
. | TRBJ2-5 | . | TRBV5-1 | CASSSGAGLRETQYF | TGCGCCAGCAGCTCAGGGGCCGGCCTCAGGGAGACCCAGTACTTC
. | TRBJ1-1 | . | TRBV12-3/TRBV12-4 | CASSFGRGNTEAFF | TGTGCCAGCAGTTTCGGGAGGGGGAACACTGAAGCTTTCTTT
few | TRBJ2-3 | . | TRBV24-1 | CATSDLDNTDTQYF | TGTGCCACCAGTGATTTGGACAACACAGATACGCAGTATTTT
few | TRBJ1-1 | . | TRBV11-3 | CASSPATVPNTEAFF | TGTGCCAGCAGCCCAGCCACTGTTCCGAACACTGAAGCTTTCTTT